A selection of T cell receptor beta chains follows, all from one sample in a study of cytomegalovirus exposure and HLA in healthy donors. The table came from immunoSEQ multiplex PCR; TCRdb's copy has only in-frame clones and leaves some out. The sample contains more than 250,000 clones, 70% to 90% of which appear only once. Sequenced sample: PBMCs. These receptors originate from a woman under 30 in good health and CMV-seronegative. The CDR3 runs from the conserved cysteine through the conserved F or W. The D gene is left open where the match is weak. Rows give clone size only sometimes, using once, few, many, or a class for an expanded clone.

.,.,TRBV28,TRBJ1-1,CASRFGGAEAFF,TGTGCCAGCAGGTTCGGGGGGGCTGAAGCTTTCTTT
.,TRBD2,TRBV18,TRBJ2-1,CASSPGASGSNEQFF,TGTGCCAGCTCCCCCGGGGCTAGCGGCTCCAATGAGCAGTTCTTC
.,TRBD2,TRBV2,TRBJ2-2,CASSHRLAGDLSPGELFF,TGTGCCAGCAGCCATAGACTAGCGGGAGACCTCTCCCCCGGGGAGCTGTTTTTT
once,.,TRBV19,TRBJ1-1,CASRSPWRTEAFF,TGTGCCAGTAGGTCTCCTTGGAGAACTGAAGCTTTCTTT
.,TRBD2,TRBV4-2,TRBJ2-5,CASSQELALQETQYF,TGTGCCAGCAGCCAAGAACTAGCGTTACAAGAGACCCAGTACTTC
.,.,TRBV6-5,TRBJ2-1,CASKDPGPFGNEQFF,TGTGCCAGCAAAGACCCTGGGCCCTTTGGGAATGAGCAGTTCTTC
.,.,TRBV5-6,TRBJ2-7,CASSLGDSSYEQYF,TGTGCCAGCAGCTTGGGGGACTCCTCCTACGAGCAGTACTTC
few,TRBD1,TRBV29-1,TRBJ1-2,CSVALVQGNGYTF,TGCAGCGTGGCCCTTGTACAGGGGAATGGCTACACCTTC
.,.,TRBV7-9,TRBJ1-2,CASSPDGLLGYGYTF,TGTGCCAGCAGCCCGGACGGACTTCTTGGCTATGGCTACACCTTC
.,TRBD2,TRBV6-4,TRBJ2-3,CASSDIAGRDTQYF,TGTGCCAGCAGCGATATAGCGGGAAGAGATACGCAGTATTTT
.,.,TRBV27,TRBJ2-7,CASSLQGSEQYF,TGTGCCAGCAGTCTGCAGGGTAGCGAGCAGTACTTC
.,TRBD1,TRBV6-1,TRBJ2-7,CAGKTGRSSYEQYF,TGTGCCGGGAAGACAGGGCGGAGCTCCTACGAGCAGTACTTC
.,.,TRBV7-3,TRBJ2-1,CASSRDNYNEQFF,TGTGCCAGCAGCCGGGACAACTACAATGAGCAGTTCTTC
.,TRBD2,TRBV2,TRBJ2-1,CASSPPGLAVFF,TGTGCCAGCAGCCCCCCGGGACTAGCGGTTTTCTTC
.,TRBD1,TRBV25-1,TRBJ2-3,CASRPQGARTDTQYF,TGTGCCAGCAGACCTCAGGGGGCCCGCACAGATACGCAGTATTTT
once,TRBD1,TRBV2,TRBJ2-7,CASSPGQGMVYEQYF,TGTGCCAGCAGTCCTGGACAGGGTATGGTTTACGAGCAGTACTTC
.,.,TRBV9,TRBJ2-2,CASSVRLLNTGELFF,TGTGCCAGCAGCGTTCGACTTCTGAACACCGGGGAGCTGTTTTTT
few,.,TRBV6-1,TRBJ2-7,CAIWLGQSVDEQYF,TGTGCCATTTGGCTTGGACAGAGTGTTGACGAGCAGTACTTC
.,.,TRBV10-3,TRBJ2-7,CAISGQGNEQYF,TGTGCCATCAGTGGGCAGGGCAACGAGCAGTACTTC
.,TRBD2,TRBV6-1,TRBJ2-3,CASSEASSGRREDTQYF,TGTGCCAGCAGTGAAGCAAGCAGCGGGAGAAGGGAAGATACGCAGTATTTT
.,.,TRBV10-3,TRBJ2-7,CASGDRPSSYEQYF,TGTGCCAGCGGCGACCGTCCCAGCTCCTACGAGCAGTACTTC
.,.,TRBV6-6,TRBJ2-7,CASRTVVADSYEQYF,TGTGCCAGCAGAACAGTGGTAGCGGACTCCTACGAGCAGTACTTC